The sample holds one count of the clone carrying this T cell receptor (beta chain). As yet, its antigen is unknown. The data derive from a study of cytomegalovirus exposure and HLA in healthy donors. Study background: An early release of data contained approximately 80 million unique TCRs, which came from HLA-typed donors. Study-wide findings and caveats: Productive rates of about 87% or about 30% were seen for most TCR beta V segments in an earlier analysis. When presence/absence was analysed, sequencing depth was taken to be roughly uniform across donors. Altogether, 170 or so TCR beta chains were recorded as cytomegalovirus-associated.

Germline V gene data show CDR1 as SGHNT and CDR2 as YYREEE (reference sequence). Trimming pared 3 bases from V and 6 bases from J, leaving 9 bases between. The CDR3 consists of 13 residues. The PCR was carried out with 60 Vbeta primers and 13 Jbeta primers. Clones were sequenced by immunoSEQ multiplex PCR, and TCRdb holds only the in-frame ones, with some missing. The table has 150,000 to 200,000 clones, roughly 78% seen once; the top ten hold approximately 3.1%. This chain links TRBV5-4 with TRBJ2-2; no reliable D call. This sequence originates from a middle-aged woman in good health and CMV-seronegative. Sequenced input: PBMCs. CDR3 loop: CASSSQFSGELFF. The CDR3 nucleotides are TGTGCCAGCAGCTCACAATTCTCCGGGGAGCTGTTTTTT.